Each of the 27 T cell receptor beta chains below was sequenced from the same sample in a study of cytomegalovirus exposure and HLA in healthy donors. The study ran its PCR with 60 Vbeta and 13 Jbeta primers. The method was immunoSEQ multiplex PCR; TCRdb's version includes in-frame clones alone and lacks a portion of them. The sample gives about 170,000 clones, over 80% of which show up once; 4.5% is in the top ten. Sequenced input: PBMCs. These receptors originate from a woman aged 45-59 years in good health and CMV-seropositive.

The chain recombines TRBV7-3 with TRBJ2-3; 7 nucleotides line up with TRBD2. CDR1 and CDR2 from the germline V gene are SGHTA and FQGTGA. V was clipped by 8 bases and J by 2 bases; unmatched bases: 7. The length of the CDR3 is 14 residues. For the CDR3, the DNA is TGTGCCAGCGGGGTAGCGGGTTCCACAGATACGCAGTATTTT. It specifies CASGVAGSTDTQYF.

In its sample, this clone was seen once. This sequence joins TRBV28 and TRBJ2-4; 7 positions match TRBD1. This CDR3 is 16 amino acids long. Per the germline V gene, CDR1 is MDHEN and CDR2 is SYDVKM. V lost 6 bases, J lost 1 base, and 9 bases stayed unmatched. Here the CDR3 reads CASRREGGRAKNIQYF. As DNA, the CDR3 is TGTGCCAGCAGGAGGGAAGGGGGCCGGGCCAAAAACATTCAGTACTTC.

CDR3 DNA sequence: TGTGCCAGCAGCCGGGGGAGCGGGAGGAAGGACAATGAGCAGTTCTTC. Protein product: CASSRGSGRKDNEQFF. The rearrangement joins TRBV4-2 to TRBJ2-1; 9 bases map to TRBD2. This CDR3 is built from 16 residues. J gave up 5 bases and V 4 bases, and 9 bases lay outside the gene matches. Germline V gene sequence: CDR1 LGHNA, CDR2 YNFKEQ.

The rearrangement uses TRBV6-5 and TRBJ2-5; tentative D call: TRBD1 (6 bases). Germline CDR1 is MNHEY and CDR2 is SVGAGI. Trimming took off 6 bases at V and 11 bases at J, with 13 bases between the two ends. The CDR3 totals 11 residues. CDR3 in amino acids: CASSHGQLQYF. The CDR3 DNA is TGTGCCAGCAGCCACGGACAGTTGCAGTACTTC.

This clone has just one count. V gene TRBV5-1 combines with J gene TRBJ2-3, with TRBD1 identical over 8 bases. The trim removed 0 bases at V and 2 bases at J, leaving 5 bases unmatched. The germline V gene encodes CDR1 SGHRS and CDR2 YFSETQ. This CDR3 has 16 residues. The CDR3 nucleotides read TGCGCCAGCAGCTTGGGCCCGGGACAGGTCACAGATACGCAGTATTTT. Translation gives CASSLGPGQVTDTQYF.

The chain joins TRBV4-3 to TRBJ1-2, with D unresolved. CDR3 length: 15 amino acids. V was trimmed by 0 bases and J by 0 bases, leaving 8 bases between them. Germline V CDR1 and CDR2: LGHNA, YSLEER. The CDR3 DNA reads TGCGCCAGCAGCCAAGAGGCTACAGCTAACTATGGCTACACCTTC. Protein: CASSQEATANYGYTF.

V is TRBV5-6 and J is TRBJ2-3; 10 bases align to TRBD2. Trimming took 1 base from V and 5 from J; bases not matched to a gene: 16. Germline V gene sequence: CDR1 SGHDT, CDR2 YYEEEE. The CDR3 runs 19 residues. The CDR3 DNA reads TGTGCCAGCAGCTTGTTTACCTGGACCAGCGGGAGGGCCCAAGATACGCAGTATTTT. Translated, it gives CASSLFTWTSGRAQDTQYF.

This sequence joins TRBV11-2 and TRBJ1-2; D is possibly TRBD1 (5 bases). The CDR3 length is 15 residues. CDR1 and CDR2 (germline): SGHAT, FQNNGV. Trimming left V 0 bases short and J 8 bases short, with 16 bases between. The CDR3 bases are TGTGCCAGCAGCTTAGATGGGGGGGTGGGGAGAGGCTACACCTTC. Translated, it gives CASSLDGGVGRGYTF.

This chain links TRBV27 with TRBJ2-7; TRBD2 is a possible D gene (7 bases). The CDR3 runs to 18 residues. In germline, CDR1 is MNHEY, CDR2 SMNVEV (reference sequence). Trimming shortened V by 8 bases and J by 1 base, and 27 bases separated the two germline ends. The CDR3 DNA reads as TGTGCCAGCGGAATAAATAGATATGGGGGGGCCTTTTCCTACGAGCAGTACTTC. Its protein is CASGINRYGGAFSYEQYF.

V usage is TRBV28 and J usage is TRBJ2-7; 9 nucleotides line up with TRBD2. The CDR3 extends over 16 amino acids. Trimming cost V 2 bases and J 4 bases; bases outside gene matches: 9. The germline V gene encodes CDR1 MDHEN and CDR2 SYDVKM. For the CDR3, the DNA is TGTGCCAGCAGTTTAGTTAGCGGGAGAGGCTCGTACGAGCAGTACTTC. Protein sequence: CASSLVSGRGSYEQYF. Filled out from reference TRBV28 and TRBJ2-7, the complete variable domain reads DVKVTQSSRYLVKRTGEKVFLECVQDMDHENMFWYRQDPGLGLRLIYFSYDVKMKEKGDIPEGYSVSREKKERFSLILESASTNQTSMYLCASSLVSGRGSYEQYFGPGTRLTVT.

To note about this clone: Other DNA sequences in this sample translate to the same CDR3. The V gene is TRBV25-1, the J gene TRBJ2-1; D is undetermined. Germline CDR1 reads MGHDK; CDR2 reads SYGVNS. The CDR3 length is 11 residues. Trimming pared 7 bases from V and 9 bases from J, leaving 10 bases between. In nucleotides, the CDR3 is TGTGCCAGCACCCCCGGTCTTGAGCAGTTCTTC. This translates into CASTPGLEQFF.

A few counts support this clone. This chain links TRBV7-6 with TRBJ2-7, with TRBD2 matching over 8 bases. Per the germline V gene, CDR1 is SGHVS and CDR2 is FNYEAQ. V shed 5 bases and J 12 bases; nucleotides not matched to a gene: 18. The CDR3 totals 15 residues. The CDR3 coding sequence is TGTGCCAGCAGCCCCCTAGGGAACCCACTAGCGGAAAGGTACTTC. Protein sequence: CASSPLGNPLAERYF.

The chain links TRBV18 to TRBJ1-2; possibly TRBD1 for D (5 bases). V dropped 3 bases and J dropped 2 bases, with 7 bases sitting between them. The CDR3 spans 13 residues. Germline V gene lookup returns CDR1 KGHSH and CDR2 LQKENI. The chain's CDR3 is CASSPRGNYGYTF. As DNA, the CDR3 is TGTGCCAGCTCACCGCGGGGGAACTATGGCTACACCTTC.

The V gene is TRBV5-4, the J gene TRBJ2-5, with D perhaps TRBD1 (5 bases). This CDR3 spans 16 amino acids. Per the germline V gene, CDR1 is SGHNT and CDR2 is YYREEE (reference sequence). V was pared by 4 bases and J by 4 bases, with 20 bases between. CDR3 loop: CASSPRSQGTLETQYF. The CDR3 nucleotides read TGTGCCAGCAGCCCGAGGAGCCAGGGCACGCTAGAGACCCAGTACTTC.

This chain uses TRBV10-2 with TRBJ2-3; D possibly corresponds to TRBD2 (6 bases). V gave up 0 bases and J gave up 2 bases, with 9 bases separating them. Germline V gene lookup returns CDR1 WSHSY and CDR2 SAAADI. The CDR3 has 15 amino acids. Here the CDR3 reads CASSESRDDTDTQYF. The DNA for the CDR3 is TGCGCCAGCAGTGAGTCGCGGGACGACACAGATACGCAGTATTTT.

The CDR3 loop reads CASSAGDGNTIYF. The CDR3 nucleotides are TGTGCCAGCTCGGCAGGGGACGGAAACACCATATATTTT. This sequence joins TRBV18 and TRBJ1-3; the D gene is possibly TRBD1 (6 bases). In germline, CDR1 is KGHSH, CDR2 LQKENI. The CDR3 sequence is 13 residues long. The ends were cut back, 6 bases at V and 4 bases at J, with 10 bases in the middle.

This chain connects TRBV7-9 to TRBJ2-7, with D possibly being TRBD2 (5 bases). The CDR3 is made up of 11 amino acids. Trimming cost V 9 bases and J 7 bases, with 13 bases left between them. Germline assignment: CDR1 SEHNR and CDR2 FQNEAQ (reference sequence). CDR3 loop: CASAGPGEQYF. CDR3 coding DNA: TGTGCCAGTGCCGGACCGGGAGAGCAGTACTTC.

Remarks on this clone: One junction end disagrees with the germline gene, perhaps due to a read error. The V call is TRBV7-9, the J call TRBJ2-5, with a possible D match to TRBD1 (6 bases). CDR3 length: 16 residues. In germline, CDR1 is SEHNR, CDR2 FQNEAQ (reference sequence). The CDR3 spells CSSSPGAGAAGETQYF. The CDR3 coding sequence is TGTTCCAGCAGCCCTGGGGCAGGGGCCGCTGGGGAGACCCAGTACTTC.

The J gene is TRBJ2-7, the V gene TRBV7-2; 8 bases are shared with TRBD2. Germline loops: CDR1 SGHTA, CDR2 FQGNSA. This CDR3 spans 15 amino acids. V trimming: 8 bases; J trimming: 5 bases; junction bases outside the gene matches: 14. CDR3 sequence: CASASFGGGFNEQYF. CDR3 in DNA: TGTGCCAGCGCCAGCTTCGGGGGGGGATTCAACGAGCAGTACTTC.

The chain couples TRBV7-6 to TRBJ1-3; no definite D call. Germline V lookup: CDR1 SGHVS, CDR2 FNYEAQ. The CDR3 contains 16 residues. Between the trimmed V and J ends, which lost 3 bases and 0 bases, there was a span of 12 bases. The CDR3 nucleotides are TGTGCCAGCAGCTTGCAGGCTTTCAACTCTGGAAACACCATATATTTT. It translates to CASSLQAFNSGNTIYF.

V is TRBV2 and J is TRBJ2-7; 12 bases align to TRBD1. The germline V gene encodes CDR1 SNHLY and CDR2 FYNNEI. The CDR3 extends over 14 amino acids. The junction had 5 bases not matched to a gene; V was cut back by 6 bases and J by 5 bases. The CDR3 loop is CASRVGQGANEQYF. In DNA, the CDR3 is TGTGCCAGCAGGGTGGGACAGGGGGCCAACGAGCAGTACTTC. The full variable domain, completed using reference TRBV2 and TRBJ2-7, is EPEVTQTPSHQVTQMGQEVILRCVPISNHLYFYWYRQILGQKVEFLVSFYNNEISEKSEIFDDQFSVERPDGSNFTLKIRSTKLEDSAMYFCASRVGQGANEQYFGPGTRLTVT.

The V and J genes are TRBV27 and TRBJ1-2, with unresolved D. Germline-derived CDR1 and CDR2 are MNHEY and SMNVEV (reference sequence). V was shortened by 2 bases and J by 1 base, with 8 bases between the two germline ends. The CDR3 totals 14 residues. The CDR3 reads CASSLRGVNYGYTF. The CDR3, as DNA: TGTGCCAGCAGTTTAAGAGGAGTTAACTATGGCTACACCTTC.

The V call is TRBV30, the J call TRBJ1-2; no firm D call. CDR1 and CDR2 from the germline V gene are GTSNPN and SVGIG (reference sequence). This CDR3 region has 12 residues. V was clipped by 0 bases and J by 8 bases, with 10 bases between them. The CDR3 here is CAWSVGREGYTF. The CDR3 DNA is TGTGCCTGGAGTGTAGGGAGGGAGGGCTACACCTTC.

V gene TRBV7-9 combines with J gene TRBJ2-5; TRBD2 matches at 9 bases. V trimming: 3 bases; J trimming: 5 bases; junction bases outside the gene matches: 4. The CDR3 is made up of 14 amino acids. Germline CDR1 and CDR2: SEHNR and FQNEAQ (reference sequence). The CDR3 loop is CASSFSGSTETQYF. As DNA, the CDR3 is TGTGCCAGCAGCTTTAGCGGGAGTACGGAGACCCAGTACTTC. The variable domain in full, completed from reference TRBV7-9 and TRBJ2-5, reads DTGVSQNPRHKITKRGQNVTFRCDPISEHNRLYWYRQTLGQGPEFLTYFQNEAQLEKSRLLSDRFSAERPKGSFSTLEIQRTEQGDSAMYLCASSFSGSTETQYFGPGTRLLVL.

V usage is TRBV4-3 and J usage is TRBJ1-6; TRBD1 matches 7 bases. This CDR3 contains 16 residues. After removal of 3 bases from V and 9 bases from J, the junction contained 11 bases not matched to a gene. Per germline, CDR1 LGHNA and CDR2 YSLEER. CDR3 loop: CASSQGTAAAISPLHF. DNA for the CDR3: TGCGCCAGCAGCCAGGGGACAGCCGCAGCAATTTCACCCCTCCACTTT.

The count of this clone is one. This chain joins TRBV5-4 and TRBJ2-1; 7 bases map to TRBD1. The CDR3 loop spans 16 amino acids. Germline V CDR1 and CDR2: SGHNT, YYREEE (reference sequence). V was pared by 1 base and J by 8 bases, with 12 bases of the junction left unmatched. The CDR3 bases are TGTGCCAGCAGCTTGCCAGGGAGACAGGGAGCTCATGAGCAGTTCTTC. Its protein is CASSLPGRQGAHEQFF.

This chain joins TRBV5-1 and TRBJ2-2; a weak D match, TRBD2 (5 bases). Between the trimmed V and J ends, which lost 2 bases and 5 bases, there was a span of 10 bases. The CDR3 contains 14 residues. Germline V CDR1 and CDR2: SGHRS, YFSETQ. The CDR3 sequence is CASSFGIITGELFF. CDR3 in DNA: TGCGCCAGCAGCTTCGGGATAATAACCGGGGAGCTGTTTTTT.